A single sample gave rise to the 6 T cell receptor beta chains below, sequenced in a study of blood T cells in healthy people across ages. A second 7 to 11 cycle PCR used barcoded and J-beta primers. TCRdb passed the 5' RACE reads through MiXCR, listing each CDR3 protein once. The sample gives just over 1 million distinct CDR3 sequences, 35% to 50% of which show up once; 18% is in the top ten. The sample comprised blood. The receptors stem from an older woman in good health.

In its sample, this clonotype was seen a few times. V usage is TRBV19 and J usage is TRBJ2-7; TRBD2 might be the D (6 bases). The CDR3 has 14 amino acids. CDR1 is LNHDA, CDR2 SQIVND, per germline (reference sequence). The germline V and J ends were trimmed by 4 bases and 1 base, with 11 bases remaining between them. The CDR3 region has the DNA TGTGCCAGTAGTAGACTAGTCGGGTCCTACGAGCAGTACTTC. Translating gives CASSRLVGSYEQYF.

This chain connects TRBV5-1 to TRBJ2-5; D may be TRBD2 (6 bases). Trimming removed 0 bases from V and 4 bases from J, with 16 bases in between. Germline CDR1 SGHRS, CDR2 YFSETQ. This CDR3 contains 16 residues. CDR3 amino acids: CASSLAVMLGGETQYF. The CDR3 DNA sequence: TGCGCCAGCAGCTTGGCTGTAATGTTGGGGGGAGAGACCCAGTACTTC.

This chain connects TRBV5-1 to TRBJ2-3; 9 nucleotides align to TRBD1. Trimming took 7 bases from V and 4 from J; bases not matched to a gene: 4. The CDR3 loop spans 13 amino acids. Germline CDR1 reads SGHRS; CDR2 reads YFSETQ. CDR3 in DNA: TGCGCCAGCGGGACAGGGAAGTCAGATACGCAGTATTTT. Translating gives CASGTGKSDTQYF. Looking up the rest from reference TRBV5-1 and TRBJ2-3 gives the full variable domain: KAGVTQTPRYLIKTRGQQVTLSCSPISGHRSVSWYQQTPGQGLQFLFEYFSETQRNKGNFPGRFSGRQFSNSRSEMNVSTLELGDSALYLCASGTGKSDTQYFGPGTRLTVL.

CDR3 protein: CASSLVGQGALTGQFF. The CDR3 DNA is TGTGCCAGCAGCTTGGTGGGACAGGGGGCCCTTACGGGGCAGTTCTTC. The V call is TRBV5-6, the J call TRBJ2-1; 12 nucleotides line up with TRBD1. This CDR3 is 16 amino acids long. The germline V gene has CDR1 SGHDT and CDR2 YYEEEE. Unmatched junction bases numbered 10, after V lost 0 bases and J lost 12 bases.

This clonotype occurred a few times. The gene calls are TRBV7-8 and TRBJ1-1; 7 bases align to TRBD1. J lost 3 bases, V lost 5 bases, and 6 bases had no gene match. CDR1 is SGHVS, CDR2 FQNEAQ, per germline. The CDR3 covers 14 residues. CDR3 amino acids: CASSKDRRHTEAFF. In DNA, the CDR3 is TGTGCCAGCAGCAAGGACAGGCGACACACTGAAGCTTTCTTT.

V is TRBV29-1 and J is TRBJ2-1; 7 bases map to TRBD1. The V gene end was trimmed by 7 bases and the J gene end by 2 bases; junction bases not matched to a gene: 5. The CDR3 runs 13 residues. Germline CDR1 reads SQVTM; CDR2 reads ANQGSEA. The CDR3 is CSGADRAYNEQFF. The CDR3 DNA follows: TGCAGCGGGGCCGACAGGGCCTACAATGAGCAGTTCTTC.